This T cell receptor beta chain derives from a study of CD8+CD57+ T cells in acquired aplastic anemia. For CDR3 and TCR beta VDJ profiling, genomic DNA was the template used. TCRdb re-called the reads through MiXCR, storing one row per CDR3 protein. In the table there are approximately 470,000 distinct CDR3 sequences, over 25% of which are singletons. Only patients with CD8+CD57+ cell expansion on flow cytometry were chosen for sequencing. CDR3 length: 15 amino acids. After removal of 2 bases from V and 4 bases from J, the junction contained 4 bases not matched to a gene. Germline CDR1 is SNHLY and CDR2 is FYNNEI. At least ten counts were recorded for this clonotype.

Sequencing was performed on sorted CD4+, CD8+, or CD8+CD57+ T cells (not recorded which) from PBMCs. The TCR comes from a human donor with aplastic anemia. The J gene is TRBJ2-3, the V gene TRBV2; the match to TRBD2 covers 9 bases. The CDR3 nucleotides read TGTGCCAGCAGTGAATTAGCGGGAGCATCAGATACGCAGTATTTT. Its protein product is CASSELAGASDTQYF. The whole variable domain, filled in from reference TRBV2 and TRBJ2-3, reads EPEVTQTPSHQVTQMGQEVILRCVPISNHLYFYWYRQILGQKVEFLVSFYNNEISEKSEIFDDQFSVERPDGSNFTLKIRSTKLEDSAMYFCASSELAGASDTQYFGPGTRLTVL.